The 17 T cell receptor beta chains presented below share a single source sample, sequenced in a study of neoadjuvant nivolumab and ipilimumab in lung cancer (dated by TCRdb to the early 2020s). Library preparation was by the immunoSEQ multiplex PCR assay. The table comes from immuneACCESS by way of TCRdb, which keeps in-frame sequences with V and J called. Part of the clones is missing from these tables; in studies checked, under half for an unresolved V gene and the rest for unknown reasons. In this sample the table shows about 18,000 clones, roughly 77% of which occur a single time. The ten most abundant clones make up around 7% of the sample. According to the study, the label for this sample's time point signals: at surgical resection after neoadjuvant nivolumab +/- ipilimumab. Sample: tumor tissue, taken after neoadjuvant nivolumab, alone or with ipilimumab, at or shortly before surgery. Receptors originate from an adult with non-small cell lung cancer.

This chain connects TRBV5-6 to TRBJ2-7, with D possibly being TRBD1 (6 bases). CDR1 SGHDT and CDR2 YYEEEE come from the germline V gene. V was trimmed by 2 bases and J by 5 bases, leaving 11 bases between them. The CDR3 is made up of 13 amino acids. CDR3 region: CASSFPGHDEQYF. Written as DNA, the CDR3 is TGTGCCAGCAGCTTCCCGGGACACGACGAGCAGTACTTC. Full variable domain (remainder filled in from reference TRBV5-6 and TRBJ2-7): DAGVTQSPTHLIKTRGQQVTLRCSPKSGHDTVSWYQQALGQGPQFIFQYYEEEERQRGNFPDRFSGHQFPNYSSELNVNALLLGDSALYLCASSFPGHDEQYFGPGTRLTVT.

V is TRBV6-1 and J is TRBJ1-1; D remains ambiguous. V lost 6 bases and J 2 bases, leaving 4 bases between the germline ends. Germline-derived CDR1 and CDR2 are MNHNS and SASEGT. The CDR3 spans 11 residues. CDR3 loop: CASRDNTEAFF. CDR3 DNA: TGTGCCAGCAGGGACAACACTGAAGCTTTCTTT.

The chain links TRBV4-2 to TRBJ2-7; 9 bases fit TRBD2. Germline trimming cut 4 bases from V and 4 bases from J; bases unmatched to any gene: 8. The CDR3 runs to 15 residues. The germline gives CDR1 LGHNA, CDR2 YNFKEQ. CDR3 in amino acids: CASSPNLGLAYEQYF. The CDR3, as DNA: TGTGCCAGCAGCCCAAATTTGGGACTAGCATACGAGCAGTACTTC.

The V call is TRBV18, the J call TRBJ1-2; D ambiguous. The ends were cut back, 2 bases at V and 2 bases at J, with 12 bases in the middle. CDR1 and CDR2 from the germline V gene are KGHSH and LQKENI. The CDR3 is 15 amino acids. CDR3 nucleotides: TGTGCCAGCTCACCAGGCCAGGCGTTAAACTATGGCTACACCTTC. Its translation is CASSPGQALNYGYTF.

This chain uses TRBV28 with TRBJ1-2, with no clear D. CDR1 is MDHEN and CDR2 is SYDVKM in the germline V gene. The CDR3 sequence is 15 residues long. V dropped 6 bases and J dropped 0 bases, with 14 bases sitting between them. CDR3 region: CASSVHPGANYGYTF. DNA for the CDR3: TGTGCCAGCAGCGTTCACCCCGGTGCTAACTATGGCTACACCTTC.

The chain recombines TRBV5-1 with TRBJ2-3; 8 bases are a match to TRBD1. Germline CDR1 SGHRS, CDR2 YFSETQ. This CDR3 is built from 17 residues. Losses at the gene ends were 5 bases for V and 7 bases for J; bases not matched to a gene: 18. The CDR3 nucleotides read TGCGCCAGCAGTTCTCAGACTGGACAGGGCCGAGGGAATACGCAGTATTTT. It is translated as CASSSQTGQGRGNTQYF.

J is TRBJ2-7 and V is TRBV5-4, with TRBD2 identical over 15 bases. The J segment lost 4 bases and the V segment lost 8 bases, leaving 13 bases of the junction unmatched. The CDR3 sequence is 17 residues long. Per germline, CDR1 SGHNT and CDR2 YYREEE (reference sequence). Here the CDR3 DNA reads TGTGCCAGGTTCCCGGGACTAGCGGGAGGAAATACTTACGAGCAGTACTTC. This encodes CARFPGLAGGNTYEQYF.

The chain is built from TRBV7-8 and TRBJ2-5; 12 bases map to TRBD2. Germline V CDR1 and CDR2: SGHVS, FQNEAQ. This CDR3 spans 14 amino acids. V shed 8 bases and J 5 bases; nucleotides not matched to a gene: 6. CDR3 sequence (DNA): TGTGCCAGCCTTCTAGCGGGAGGGTCGGAGACCCAGTACTTC. It is translated as CASLLAGGSETQYF.

The chain couples TRBV11-1 to TRBJ1-2; D call uncertain. Germline V gene data show CDR1 as SGHAT and CDR2 as FQDESV (reference sequence). V lost 5 bases and J lost 3, with 10 bases in between. This CDR3 spans 13 amino acids. The CDR3 DNA reads TGTGCCAGCAGCCGGGCTAAGGACTATGGCTACACCTTC. Encoded protein: CASSRAKDYGYTF. The full variable domain, rest sourced from reference TRBV11-1 and TRBJ1-2, is EAEVAQSPRYKITEKSQAVAFWCDPISGHATLYWYRQILGQGPELLVQFQDESVVDDSQLPKDRFSAERLKGVDSTLKIQPAELGDSAMYLCASSRAKDYGYTFGSGTRLTVV.

This chain links TRBV28 with TRBJ2-7; 8 bases line up with TRBD2. The CDR3 is 15 amino acids. Looked up from germline, CDR1 is MDHEN and CDR2 is SYDVKM. The V segment lost 4 bases and the J segment 10 bases; nucleotides outside the gene matches: 15. CDR3 sequence: CASSSPKVAGRAQYF. CDR3 bases: TGTGCCAGCAGTTCTCCCAAAGTAGCGGGAAGGGCCCAGTACTTC. Combining the CDR3 with reference TRBV28 and TRBJ2-7 gives the whole variable domain DVKVTQSSRYLVKRTGEKVFLECVQDMDHENMFWYRQDPGLGLRLIYFSYDVKMKEKGDIPEGYSVSREKKERFSLILESASTNQTSMYLCASSSPKVAGRAQYFGPGTRLTVT.

The rearrangement joins TRBV7-6 to TRBJ2-5; 11 bases are shared with TRBD2. V trimming: 3 bases; J trimming: 2 bases; junction bases outside the gene matches: 2. CDR3 length: 15 amino acids. Germline-derived CDR1 and CDR2 are SGHVS and FNYEAQ. DNA for the CDR3: TGTGCCAGCAGCTTGGGGACTAGCGGACAAGAGACCCAGTACTTC. This codes for CASSLGTSGQETQYF.

This chain uses TRBV4-2 with TRBJ2-7; a possible D gene is TRBD1 (6 bases). The CDR3 is 16 residues long. Germline V gene data show CDR1 as LGHNA and CDR2 as YNFKEQ. V lost 4 bases and J 4 bases, leaving 20 bases between the germline ends. This CDR3 is CASSLLFGGQQYEQYF. In nucleotides, the CDR3 is TGTGCCAGCAGCCTCTTATTTGGCGGACAGCAATACGAGCAGTACTTC.

This chain connects TRBV7-9 to TRBJ1-5; the D is unclear. The V gene's germline CDR1 is SEHNR and CDR2 FQNEAQ (reference sequence). V was shortened by 4 bases and J by 9 bases, with 10 bases between the two germline ends. The CDR3 runs to 12 residues. The CDR3 coding sequence is TGTGCCAGCAGCTCCGATTCAATGCCCCAGCATTTT. Translation gives CASSSDSMPQHF.

The chain has TRBV28 and TRBJ2-5; 13 bases align to TRBD2. The germline gives CDR1 MDHEN, CDR2 SYDVKM. Trimming at V came to 5 bases and at J to 1 base, leaving 4 bases not matched to a gene. CDR3 length equals 16 residues. The CDR3 DNA sequence: TGTGCCAGCAGTCCATGGACTAGCGGGAGCCAAGAGACCCAGTACTTC. It translates to CASSPWTSGSQETQYF.

This chain connects TRBV6-5 to TRBJ2-1, with 10 bases identical to TRBD2. Losses at the gene ends were 6 bases for V and 9 bases for J; bases not matched to a gene: 8. The CDR3 length is 14 residues. The germline CDR1 and CDR2 sequences are MNHEY and SVGAGI. CDR3 nucleotide sequence: TGTGCCAGCAGGCCCGGCTCTAGCGGGAGTGAGCAGTTCTTC. Amino acids: CASRPGSSGSEQFF.

This clone turned up a few times. The chain recombines TRBV15 with TRBJ2-7; TRBD2 matches at 8 bases. The CDR3 has 15 amino acids. V lost 5 bases and J lost 7; bases outside the gene matches: 13. Germline CDR1 and CDR2: LNHNV and YYDKDF (reference sequence). CDR3 bases: TGTGCCACCAGCCGCATCACGGCGGGGGGCAGGGAGCAGTACTTC. Translation: CATSRITAGGREQYF.

Concerning this clone: This same CDR3 is encoded by further DNA sequences in the sample. The chain is built from TRBV18 and TRBJ2-7; tentative D call: TRBD2 (6 bases). The V and J ends lost 4 bases and 3 bases respectively, with 16 bases between them. The CDR3 runs 15 residues. Germline lookup yields CDR1 KGHSH and CDR2 LQKENI. CDR3 sequence reads: CASSLSGGENYEQYF. The CDR3 DNA sequence: TGTGCCAGCTCACTGAGCGGCGGGGAGAACTACGAGCAGTACTTC.